This TCR beta chain was observed in a study of T cell changes during pregnancy in multiple sclerosis. Sequenced by immunoSEQ multiplex PCR; TCRdb stores in-frame clones only, minus some. Found here are 30,000 to 50,000 clones, roughly 94% of them singletons; the top ten hold less than 0.9%. The germline CDR1 and CDR2 sequences are SGDLS and YYNGEE. The CDR3 has 15 amino acids. Sequenced here: CD4+ T cells from peripheral blood mononuclear cells, sampled in the third trimester of pregnancy. The clonotype originates from a female donor with multiple sclerosis, enrolled in a pregnancy study. The chain joins TRBV9 to TRBJ2-5; 13 positions agree with TRBD2. The assigned J gene may be wrong: the sequence end matches TRBJ2-7 better. Written as DNA, the CDR3 is TGTGCCAGCAGCGTAGGGGGACTAGCGGGGAGCGAGCAGTACTTC. It yields the protein CASSVGGLAGSEQYF.